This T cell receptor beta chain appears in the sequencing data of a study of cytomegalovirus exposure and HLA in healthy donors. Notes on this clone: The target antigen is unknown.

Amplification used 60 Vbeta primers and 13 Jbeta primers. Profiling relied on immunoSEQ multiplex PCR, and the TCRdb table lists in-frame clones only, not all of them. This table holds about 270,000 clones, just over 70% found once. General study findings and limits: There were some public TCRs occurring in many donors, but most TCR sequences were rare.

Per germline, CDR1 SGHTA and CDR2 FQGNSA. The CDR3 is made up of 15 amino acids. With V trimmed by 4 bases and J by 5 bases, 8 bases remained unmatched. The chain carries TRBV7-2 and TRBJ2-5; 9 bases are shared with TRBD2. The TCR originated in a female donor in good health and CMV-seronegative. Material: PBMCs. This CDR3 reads CASSYSGSRGETQYF. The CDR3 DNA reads TGTGCCAGCAGCTATAGCGGGAGCCGCGGGGAGACCCAGTACTTC.